The 5 T cell receptor beta chains below come from one sample, sequenced in a study of T cell repertoires in aging, cancer and after chemotherapy. Amplification of TCR beta used genomic DNA extracted from peripheral blood. A mixed TRB-A/B primer pool amplified rearranged TRB by multiplex touch-down PCR. MiXCR was run by TCRdb on the multiplex PCR reads, yielding one entry per CDR3 protein. Of under 6,500 distinct CDR3 sequences detected, approximately 31% appear once; the ten largest clones hold about 8%. Sequenced sample: blood. The receptors stem from a human donor with a blood cancer.

The J gene is TRBJ2-1, the V gene TRBV7-2; possibly TRBD2 for D (5 bases). This CDR3 has 13 residues. Germline-derived CDR1 and CDR2 are SGHTA and FQGNSA. With 6 bases removed from V and 12 bases from J, the gap between germline ends came to 18 bases. CDR3 in amino acids: CASSSEGLGRQFF. In DNA, the CDR3 is TGTGCCAGCAGTTCCGAGGGCCTCGGAAGGCAGTTCTTC.

This clonotype is termed medium-sized. The gene calls are TRBV20-1 and TRBJ2-5; a weak D match, TRBD2 (6 bases). Germline V CDR1 and CDR2: DFQATT, SNEGSKA (reference sequence). The germline V and J ends were trimmed by 6 bases and 6 bases, with 17 bases remaining between them. The CDR3 consists of 13 residues. CDR3 DNA: TGCAGTGCCCCTGAGTGGGGGGAGCAGACCCAGTACTTC. As protein: CSAPEWGEQTQYF.

This clonotype showed up just a few times. The chain uses TRBV6-5 and TRBJ2-7; D not certain. CDR1 and CDR2 (germline): MNHEY, SVGAGI. Trimming took 2 bases from V and 2 from J, leaving 13 bases between them. There are 15 residues in the CDR3. CDR3 coding DNA: TGTGCCAGCAGTTACCGACTCAGACTCGCCTACGAGCAGTACTTC. It specifies CASSYRLRLAYEQYF.

This clonotype qualifies as medium-sized. This chain joins TRBV6-5 and TRBJ1-2, with a tentative D call TRBD1 (5 bases). V shed 0 bases and J shed 8 bases, with 13 bases lying between them. The CDR3 consists of 14 residues. Per the germline V gene, CDR1 is MNHEY and CDR2 is SVGAGI. DNA of the CDR3: TGTGCCAGCAGTTACTCGAACTGGGGACGCGGCTACACCTTC. Its protein is CASSYSNWGRGYTF.

The chain employs TRBV19 and TRBJ1-1, with D uncertain. Germline V gives CDR1 LNHDA, CDR2 SQIVND (reference sequence). The CDR3 covers 13 residues. V lost 7 bases and J lost 4, with 13 bases in between. CDR3 coding DNA: TGTGCCAGTAACGACCGGGTGACCACTGAAGCTTTCTTT. Protein sequence: CASNDRVTTEAFF.